The rows below give T cell receptor beta chains drawn from one sample of a study of brain T cells in children with intractable seizures. Produced via immunoSEQ multiplex PCR; TCRdb's table is partial and in-frame only. The profile shows 75,000 to 80,000 clones, just over 90% of them singletons. Material: peripheral blood, obtained at surgery. These receptors came from a boy under two years old with tuberous sclerosis and intractable seizures. CDR3s include the opening cysteine and the closing phenylalanine or tryptophan.

J,V,length,CDR3
TRBJ1-5,TRBV5-6,14,CASSLRGGAQPQHF
TRBJ1-2,TRBV11-3,15,CASSLVGLGNYGYTF
TRBJ1-3,TRBV6-5,15,CASRNTDNSGNTIYF
TRBJ2-7,TRBV19,13,CATQGQGHYEQYF
TRBJ2-1,TRBV7-7,15,CASSLGVAGVVEQFF
TRBJ1-5,TRBV12-3/TRBV12-4,13,CASSLAGSQPQHF
TRBJ2-3,TRBV9,20,CASSGSRVASGSLSTDTQYF
TRBJ1-1,TRBV5-4,14,CASSLATENTEAFF
TRBJ2-2,TRBV5-1,16,CASSLAGGSNTGELFF
TRBJ2-7,TRBV3-1/TRBV3-2,13,CASSQADNDEQYF
TRBJ2-7,TRBV6-1,14,CASSEFGGADEQYF
TRBJ2-1,TRBV19,15,CASSTVSGDFNEQFF
TRBJ1-1,TRBV12-3/TRBV12-4,13,CASSDRGDTEAFF
TRBJ2-1,TRBV5-4,14,CASSLEGGYNEQFF
TRBJ1-1,TRBV19,13,CASSIDGNTEAFF
TRBJ2-7,TRBV5-1,14,CASSLRGLTDEQYF